These 10 T cell receptor beta chains originate from one sample sequenced in a study of T-cell reconstitution after alpha-beta-depleted transplantation in children. It was with unique molecular identifiers that the TCRbeta library was prepared. MiXCR, run by TCRdb on the PCR reads, gives a single entry per CDR3 protein. The table records 600,000 or so distinct CDR3 sequences, more than 20% of them present only once. Sequencing used PBMCs, mostly from graft donor cells, obtained 360 days after TCRalphabeta/CD19-depleted stem cell transplant. These receptors came from a boy in the first two years of life who had a stem cell transplant for acute myeloid leukemia, so the T cells may come from the graft donor.

This clonotype was detected a few times. The V and J genes are TRBV28 and TRBJ2-7; no clear D gene. The germline V gene has CDR1 MDHEN and CDR2 SYDVKM. The V end was cut by 3 bases, the J end by 0 bases, with 9 bases between. The length of the CDR3 is 14 residues. The CDR3 spells CASSLGIRSYEQYV. The DNA for the CDR3 is TGTGCCAGCAGTTTGGGGATTCGCTCCTACGAGCAGTACGTC.

This clonotype was counted between two and nine times. The chain joins TRBV12-3 or TRBV12-4 to TRBJ1-4; possibly TRBD1 for D (5 bases). V lost 6 bases and J lost 0, with 11 bases in between. The CDR3 consists of 15 residues. The chain's CDR3 is CASSGGDSTNEKLFF. CDR3 bases: TGTGCCAGCAGCGGGGGGGACTCAACTAATGAAAAACTGTTTTTT.

This chain uses TRBV6-2 or TRBV6-3 with TRBJ2-1; 9 bases align to TRBD1. The germline gives CDR1 MNHEY, CDR2 SVGEGT. J was trimmed by 9 bases and V by 7 bases; bases with no gene match: 10. The CDR3 loop spans 14 amino acids. In DNA, the CDR3 is TGTGCCAGCAACCTAGGGACAGGGCGGCCTGAGCAGTTCTTC. It specifies CASNLGTGRPEQFF.

CDR3 residues: CASSLGPWDSEKLFF. CDR3 coding DNA: TGTGCCAGCAGTTTAGGACCGTGGGACAGCGAAAAACTGTTTTTT. This chain links TRBV12-3 or TRBV12-4 with TRBJ1-4; 7 positions agree with TRBD1. This CDR3 spans 15 amino acids. The junction had 7 bases not matched to a gene; V was cut back by 1 base and J by 8 bases.

This clonotype has only a few counts. The chain joins TRBV6-5 to TRBJ1-4; no definite D call. Germline V gives CDR1 MNHEY, CDR2 SVGAGI. V was pared by 2 bases and J by 4 bases, with 8 bases between. The CDR3 totals 14 residues. The CDR3 sequence: CASSYAGLNEKLFF. The CDR3 DNA reads TGTGCCAGCAGTTACGCCGGCCTTAATGAAAAACTGTTTTTT.

This chain links TRBV3-1 with TRBJ2-3; the D gene could be TRBD1 or TRBD2 (5 bases each). V was pared by 4 bases and J by 2 bases, with 10 bases between. Germline V gene lookup returns CDR1 LGHDT and CDR2 YNNKEL (reference sequence). This CDR3 contains 14 residues. The CDR3, as DNA: TGTGCCAGCAGCCGATCGGGGACCACAGATACGCAGTATTTT. Protein: CASSRSGTTDTQYF.

In this sample, this clonotype turned up many times. The genes are TRBV29-1 and TRBJ2-1; 7 bases match TRBD2. J lost 6 bases, V lost 1 base, and 0 bases had no gene match. In germline, CDR1 is SQVTM, CDR2 ANQGSEA. The CDR3 extends over 12 amino acids. The CDR3 spells CSVEAGGNEQFF. DNA for the CDR3: TGCAGCGTTGAAGCGGGGGGCAATGAGCAGTTCTTC.

This clonotype came up a few times. The chain uses TRBV7-9 and TRBJ1-5, with TRBD1 identical over 10 bases. The CDR3 sequence is 15 residues long. V was clipped by 6 bases and J by 5 bases; unmatched bases: 7. Germline CDR1 reads SEHNR; CDR2 reads FQNEAQ (reference sequence). The DNA for the CDR3 is TGTGCCAGCAGTCCAGGACAGGGGGTCTATCAGCCCCAGCATTTT. Amino acids: CASSPGQGVYQPQHF.

The chain employs TRBV5-5 and TRBJ2-1; D perhaps matches TRBD1 (6 bases). CDR1 is SGHKS and CDR2 is YYEKEE in the germline V gene (reference sequence). This CDR3 region has 17 residues. Trimming shortened V by 4 bases and J by 2 bases, and 19 bases separated the two germline ends. CDR3 amino acids: CASSPRAVGGAYNEQFF. CDR3 DNA sequence: TGTGCCAGCAGCCCGAGGGCGGTTGGGGGCGCCTACAATGAGCAGTTCTTC.

The sample holds many counts of this clonotype. The chain carries TRBV4-1 and TRBJ1-1, with D possibly TRBD1 on 6 matching bases. Trimming pared 0 bases from V and 1 base from J, leaving 9 bases between. The CDR3 sequence is 15 residues long. CDR1 is MGHRA and CDR2 is YSYEKL in the germline V gene. This chain's CDR3 is CASSQEGHPNTEAFF. The DNA for the CDR3 is TGCGCCAGCAGCCAAGAGGGACACCCGAACACTGAAGCTTTCTTT.